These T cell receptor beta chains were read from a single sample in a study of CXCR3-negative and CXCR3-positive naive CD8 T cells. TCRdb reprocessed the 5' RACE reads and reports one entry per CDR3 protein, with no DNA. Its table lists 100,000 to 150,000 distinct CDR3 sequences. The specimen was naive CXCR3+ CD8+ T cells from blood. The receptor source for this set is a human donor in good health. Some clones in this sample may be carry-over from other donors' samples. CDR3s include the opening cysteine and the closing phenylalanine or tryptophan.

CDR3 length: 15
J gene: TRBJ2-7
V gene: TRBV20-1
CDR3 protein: CSASIVAGGPYEQYF

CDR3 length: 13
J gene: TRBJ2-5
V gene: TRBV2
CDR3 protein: CASSLAAQETQYF

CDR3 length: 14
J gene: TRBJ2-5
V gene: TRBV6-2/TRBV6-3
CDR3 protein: CASSYPTGRETQYF

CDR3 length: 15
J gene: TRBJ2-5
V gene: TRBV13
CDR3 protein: CASSLGTTGIETQYF

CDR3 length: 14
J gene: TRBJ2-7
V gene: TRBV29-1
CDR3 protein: CSVEDGQGSNEQYF

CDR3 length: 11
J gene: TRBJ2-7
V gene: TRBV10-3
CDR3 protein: CAISDLHEQYF

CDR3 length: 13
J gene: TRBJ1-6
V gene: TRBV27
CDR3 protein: CASSSQGGSPLHF

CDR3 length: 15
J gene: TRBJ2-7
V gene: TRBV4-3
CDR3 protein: CASSQATGWGGEQYF

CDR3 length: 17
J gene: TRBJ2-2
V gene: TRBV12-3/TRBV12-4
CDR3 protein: CASSPWVGGLNTGELFF

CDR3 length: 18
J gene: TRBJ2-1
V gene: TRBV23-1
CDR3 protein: CASTRGRRDTGTYNEQFF

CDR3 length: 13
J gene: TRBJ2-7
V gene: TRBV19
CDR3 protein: CASRTTDTYEQYF

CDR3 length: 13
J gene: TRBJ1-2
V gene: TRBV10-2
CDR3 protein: CASSDRVVDGYTF

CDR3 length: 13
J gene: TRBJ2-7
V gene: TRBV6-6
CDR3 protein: CASRRGRSYEQYF

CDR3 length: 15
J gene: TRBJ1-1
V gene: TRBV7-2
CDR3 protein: CASSLGASLNTEAFF

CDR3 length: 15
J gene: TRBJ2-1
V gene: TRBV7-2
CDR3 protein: CASSLVASVRDEQFF

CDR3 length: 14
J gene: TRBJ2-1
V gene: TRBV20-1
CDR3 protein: CSANPTLSYNEQFF

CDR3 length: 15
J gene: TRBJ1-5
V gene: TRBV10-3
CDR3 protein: CAISPGQGSNQPQHF

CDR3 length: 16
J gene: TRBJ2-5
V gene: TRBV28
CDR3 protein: CASSLLAAGEQETQYF

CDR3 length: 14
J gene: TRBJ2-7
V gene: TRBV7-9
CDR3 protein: CASSSDILIYEQYF

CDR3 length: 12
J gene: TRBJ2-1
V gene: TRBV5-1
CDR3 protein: CASSLLRGEQFF

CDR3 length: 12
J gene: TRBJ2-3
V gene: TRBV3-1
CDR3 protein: CASSPGDPVPYF

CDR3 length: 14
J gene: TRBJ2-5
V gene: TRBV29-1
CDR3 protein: CSVEDAVRDETQYF

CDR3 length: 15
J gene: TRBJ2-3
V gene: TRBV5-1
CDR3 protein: CASSFSRGSIDTQYF

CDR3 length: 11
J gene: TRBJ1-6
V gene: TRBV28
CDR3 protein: CASDQGGPLHF

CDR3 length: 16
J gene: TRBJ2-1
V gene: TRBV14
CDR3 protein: CASSRAVPRPYNEQFF

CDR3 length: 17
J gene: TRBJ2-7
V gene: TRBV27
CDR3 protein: CASSLFPRTSGYYEQYF

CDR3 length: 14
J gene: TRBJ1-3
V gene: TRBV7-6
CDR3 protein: CDSSYRGLGNTIYF

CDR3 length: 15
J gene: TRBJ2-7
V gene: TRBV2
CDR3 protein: CVSSDPGQGWYEQYF

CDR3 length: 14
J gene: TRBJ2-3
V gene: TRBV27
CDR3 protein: CASSLKETELTQYF

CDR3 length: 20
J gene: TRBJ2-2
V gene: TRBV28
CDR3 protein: CASRPGTSGREVVTPGELFF

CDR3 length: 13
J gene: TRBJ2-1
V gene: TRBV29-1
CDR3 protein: CSVTAVDIGEQFF

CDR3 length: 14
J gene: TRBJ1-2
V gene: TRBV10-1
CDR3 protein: CASSVISWGYGYTF

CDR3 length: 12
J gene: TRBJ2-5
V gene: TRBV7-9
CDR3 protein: CASSARTTTQYF

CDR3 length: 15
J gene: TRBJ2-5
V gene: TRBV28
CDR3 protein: CASSLRDLGLETQYF

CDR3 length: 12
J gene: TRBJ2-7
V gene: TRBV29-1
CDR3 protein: CSVDTQMAEQYF

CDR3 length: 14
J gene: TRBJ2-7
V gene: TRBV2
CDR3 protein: CASSEGVTTYEQYF

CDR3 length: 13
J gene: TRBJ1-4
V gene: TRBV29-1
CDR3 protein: CSARPGNNEKLFF